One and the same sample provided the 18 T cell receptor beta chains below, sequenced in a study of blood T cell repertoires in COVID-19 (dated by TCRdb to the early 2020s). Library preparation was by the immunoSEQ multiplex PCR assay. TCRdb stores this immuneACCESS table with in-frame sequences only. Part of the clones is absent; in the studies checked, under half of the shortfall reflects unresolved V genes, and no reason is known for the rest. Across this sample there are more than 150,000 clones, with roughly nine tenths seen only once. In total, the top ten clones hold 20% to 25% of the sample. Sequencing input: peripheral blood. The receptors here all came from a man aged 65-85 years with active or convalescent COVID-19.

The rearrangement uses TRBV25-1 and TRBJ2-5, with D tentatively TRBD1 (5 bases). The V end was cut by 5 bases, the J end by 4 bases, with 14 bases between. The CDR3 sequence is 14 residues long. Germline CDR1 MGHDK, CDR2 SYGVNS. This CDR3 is CASSIGQGGETQYF. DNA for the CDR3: TGTGCCAGCAGTATCGGGCAGGGCGGAGAGACCCAGTACTTC.

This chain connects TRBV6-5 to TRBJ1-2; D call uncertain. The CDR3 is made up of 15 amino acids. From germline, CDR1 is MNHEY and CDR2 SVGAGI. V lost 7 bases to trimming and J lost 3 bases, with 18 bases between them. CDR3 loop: CASTPAPGGHYGYTF. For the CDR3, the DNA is TGTGCCAGCACCCCGGCCCCGGGAGGGCACTATGGCTACACCTTC.

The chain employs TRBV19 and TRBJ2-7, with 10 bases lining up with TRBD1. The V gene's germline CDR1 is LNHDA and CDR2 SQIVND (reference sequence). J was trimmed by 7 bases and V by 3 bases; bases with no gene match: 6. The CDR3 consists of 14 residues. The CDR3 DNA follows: TGTGCCAGTAGTATTCGACAGGGGGCTGGGGAGCAGTACTTC. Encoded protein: CASSIRQGAGEQYF.

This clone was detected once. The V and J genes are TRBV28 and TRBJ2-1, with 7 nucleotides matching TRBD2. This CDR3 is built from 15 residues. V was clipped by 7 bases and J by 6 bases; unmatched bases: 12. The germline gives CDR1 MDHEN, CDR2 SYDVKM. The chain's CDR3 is CASTPGSSGLNEQFF. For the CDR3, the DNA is TGTGCCAGCACTCCAGGGTCTAGCGGACTCAATGAGCAGTTCTTC.

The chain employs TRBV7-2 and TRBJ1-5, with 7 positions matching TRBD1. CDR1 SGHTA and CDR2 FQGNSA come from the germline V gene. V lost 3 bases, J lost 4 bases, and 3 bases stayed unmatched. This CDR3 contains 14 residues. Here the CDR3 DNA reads TGTGCCAGCAGCTTCGGGACAGCTAATCAGCCCCAGCATTTT. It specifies CASSFGTANQPQHF.

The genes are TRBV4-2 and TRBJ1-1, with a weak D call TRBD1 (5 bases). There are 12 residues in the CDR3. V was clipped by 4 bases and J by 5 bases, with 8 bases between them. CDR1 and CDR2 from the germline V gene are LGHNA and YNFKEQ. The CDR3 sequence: CASSRGRTEAFF. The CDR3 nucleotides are TGTGCCAGCAGCCGGGGGAGGACTGAAGCTTTCTTT.

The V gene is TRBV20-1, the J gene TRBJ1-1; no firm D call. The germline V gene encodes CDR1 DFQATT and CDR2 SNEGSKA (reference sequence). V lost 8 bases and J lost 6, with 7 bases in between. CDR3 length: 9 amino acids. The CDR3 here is CSTTPEAFF. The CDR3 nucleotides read TGCAGTACAACCCCTGAAGCTTTCTTT.

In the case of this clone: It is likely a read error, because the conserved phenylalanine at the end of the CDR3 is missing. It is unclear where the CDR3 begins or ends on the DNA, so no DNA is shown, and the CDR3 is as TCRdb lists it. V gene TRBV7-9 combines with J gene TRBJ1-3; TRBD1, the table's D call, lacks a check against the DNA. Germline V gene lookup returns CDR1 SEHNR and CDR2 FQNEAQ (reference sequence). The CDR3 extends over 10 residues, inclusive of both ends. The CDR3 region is CASSLTPTGC.

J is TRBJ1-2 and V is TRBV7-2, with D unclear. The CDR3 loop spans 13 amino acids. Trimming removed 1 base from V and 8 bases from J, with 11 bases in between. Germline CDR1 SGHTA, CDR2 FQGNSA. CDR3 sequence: CASSLGQSGGYTF. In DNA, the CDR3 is TGTGCCAGCAGCTTAGGTCAATCTGGCGGCTACACCTTC.

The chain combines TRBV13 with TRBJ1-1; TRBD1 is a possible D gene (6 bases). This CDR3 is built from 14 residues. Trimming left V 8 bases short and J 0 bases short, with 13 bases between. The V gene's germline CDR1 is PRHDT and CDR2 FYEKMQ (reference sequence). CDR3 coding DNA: TGTGCCAGCCCAGGGGAATCGATGAACACTGAAGCTTTCTTT. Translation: CASPGESMNTEAFF.

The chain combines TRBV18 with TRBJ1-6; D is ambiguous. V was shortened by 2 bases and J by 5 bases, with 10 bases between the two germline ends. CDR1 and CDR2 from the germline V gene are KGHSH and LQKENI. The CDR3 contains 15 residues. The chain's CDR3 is CASSPVQMNNSPLHF. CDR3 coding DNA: TGTGCCAGCTCACCAGTACAGATGAATAATTCACCCCTCCACTTT.

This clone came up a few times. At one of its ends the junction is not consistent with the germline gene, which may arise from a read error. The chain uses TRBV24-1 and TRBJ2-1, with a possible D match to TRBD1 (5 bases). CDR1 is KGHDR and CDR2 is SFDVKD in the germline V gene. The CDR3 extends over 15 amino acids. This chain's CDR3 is CATSDLRGPAEQQFF. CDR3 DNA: TGTGCCACCAGTGATTTGAGGGGCCCGGCGGAGCAGCAATTCTTC.

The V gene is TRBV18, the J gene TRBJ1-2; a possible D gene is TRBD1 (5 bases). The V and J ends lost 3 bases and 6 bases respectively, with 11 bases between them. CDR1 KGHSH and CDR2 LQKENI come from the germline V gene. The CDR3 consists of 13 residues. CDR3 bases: TGTGCCAGCTCACCTCGACAGAAGGATGGCTACACCTTC. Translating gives CASSPRQKDGYTF.

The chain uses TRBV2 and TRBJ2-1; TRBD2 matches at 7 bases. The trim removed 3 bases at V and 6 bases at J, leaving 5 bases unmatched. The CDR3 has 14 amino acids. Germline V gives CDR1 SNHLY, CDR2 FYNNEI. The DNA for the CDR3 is TGTGCCAGCAGTGATAGGACTAGTAGCAATGAGCAGTTCTTC. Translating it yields CASSDRTSSNEQFF.

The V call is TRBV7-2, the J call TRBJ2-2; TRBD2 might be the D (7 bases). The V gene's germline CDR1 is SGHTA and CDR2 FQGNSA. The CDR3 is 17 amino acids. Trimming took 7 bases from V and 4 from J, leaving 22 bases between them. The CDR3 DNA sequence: TGTGCCAGCAACCCAAGGGTGGGGGGGACACTCACCGGGGAGCTGTTTTTT. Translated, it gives CASNPRVGGTLTGELFF.

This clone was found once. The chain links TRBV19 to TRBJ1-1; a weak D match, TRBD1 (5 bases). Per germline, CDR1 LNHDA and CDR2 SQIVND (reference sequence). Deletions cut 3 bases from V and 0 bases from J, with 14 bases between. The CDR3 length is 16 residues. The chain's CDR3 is CASSIPRASMNTEAFF. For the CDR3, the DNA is TGTGCCAGTAGTATCCCCAGGGCCTCTATGAACACTGAAGCTTTCTTT.

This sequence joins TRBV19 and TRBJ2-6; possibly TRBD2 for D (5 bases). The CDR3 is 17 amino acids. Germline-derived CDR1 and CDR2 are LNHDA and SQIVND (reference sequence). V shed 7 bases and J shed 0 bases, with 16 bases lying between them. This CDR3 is CASTPRPGNSGANVLTF. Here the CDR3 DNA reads TGTGCCAGTACCCCCCGACCGGGAAACTCTGGGGCCAACGTCCTGACTTTC.

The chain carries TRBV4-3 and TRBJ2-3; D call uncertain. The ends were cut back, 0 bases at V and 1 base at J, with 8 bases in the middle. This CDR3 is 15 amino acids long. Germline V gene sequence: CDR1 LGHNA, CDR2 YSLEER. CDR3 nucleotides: TGCGCCAGCAGCCAAGAGGAGACTGGCACAGATACGCAGTATTTT. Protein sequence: CASSQEETGTDTQYF.